Shown below are 29 T cell receptor beta chains from a single sample sequenced in a study of identical twins. TCRdb passed the 5' RACE reads through MiXCR, listing each CDR3 protein once. Of 400,000 to 650,000 distinct CDR3 sequences listed, under 25% are singletons. The sample also formed part of further work on T cells expressing NK-cell markers.

The sequencing input was CD4+ T cells sorted from blood. These receptors were obtained from a young woman in good health.

This clonotype was picked up a small number of times. The V and J genes are TRBV7-2 and TRBJ2-2; 11 bases fit TRBD1. Looked up from germline, CDR1 is SGHTA and CDR2 is FQGNSA. J lost 5 bases, V lost 5 bases, and 7 bases had no gene match. The CDR3 spans 16 residues. This chain's CDR3 is CASSPGTGGSTGELFF. In DNA, the CDR3 is TGTGCCAGCAGCCCTGGGACAGGGGGTAGTACCGGGGAGCTGTTTTTT. Complete variable domain (other parts from reference TRBV7-2 and TRBJ2-2): GAGVSQSPSNKVTEKGKDVELRCDPISGHTALYWYRQSLGQGLEFLIYFQGNSAPDKSGLPSDRFSAERTGGSVSTLTIQRTQQEDSAVYLCASSPGTGGSTGELFFGEGSRLTVL.

The chain links TRBV11-2 to TRBJ2-2, with no clear D. Germline assignment: CDR1 SGHAT and CDR2 FQNNGV. The CDR3 extends over 15 amino acids. The V and J ends lost 1 base and 4 bases respectively, with 10 bases between them. CDR3 sequence reads: CASSLVRSFTGELFF. In nucleotides, the CDR3 is TGTGCCAGCAGCTTAGTTCGGTCGTTCACCGGGGAGCTGTTTTTT.

The sample holds a few counts of this clonotype. The rearrangement joins TRBV12-3 or TRBV12-4 to TRBJ2-7; tentatively, D is TRBD1 or TRBD2 (6 bases each). The V end was cut by 3 bases, the J end by 2 bases, with 17 bases between. The CDR3 sequence is 16 residues long. CDR3 DNA sequence: TGTGCCAGCAGTTTGAGTCGTGGGGGGCCTCCCTACGAGCAGTACTTC. Translating gives CASSLSRGGPPYEQYF.

The rearrangement joins TRBV20-1 to TRBJ1-3, with D perhaps matching TRBD1 (6 bases). Deletions cut 6 bases from V and 0 bases from J, with 12 bases between. The germline CDR1 and CDR2 sequences are DFQATT and SNEGSKA (reference sequence). The CDR3 loop spans 14 amino acids. CDR3 sequence: CSAPDRTSGNTIYF. In nucleotides, the CDR3 is TGCAGTGCCCCCGACAGGACCTCTGGAAACACCATATATTTT.

This chain uses TRBV5-1 with TRBJ2-7; 7 bases match TRBD1. Trimming at V came to 2 bases and at J to 6 bases, leaving 5 bases not matched to a gene. The V gene's germline CDR1 is SGHRS and CDR2 YFSETQ. The CDR3 spans 13 residues. The CDR3 coding sequence is TGCGCCAGCAGCTTTAGTGCAGGGGGCGAGCAGTACTTC. Translating it yields CASSFSAGGEQYF.

This clonotype has a handful of counts. The chain links TRBV5-1 to TRBJ2-2, with 7 nucleotides matching TRBD2. V lost 5 bases and J lost 1; bases outside the gene matches: 5. There are 15 residues in the CDR3. Germline V gene lookup returns CDR1 SGHRS and CDR2 YFSETQ. CDR3 coding DNA: TGCGCCAGCAGATCCCTAGCGGAGAACACCGGGGAGCTGTTTTTT. Residues: CASRSLAENTGELFF.

The table lists this clonotype with a few counts. The rearrangement uses TRBV6-5 and TRBJ2-4, with D hard to call. The CDR3 loop spans 11 amino acids. Trimming left V 6 bases short and J 8 bases short, with 8 bases between. Germline V gene data show CDR1 as MNHEY and CDR2 as SVGAGI. The DNA for the CDR3 is TGTGCCAGCAGGGATCAGGACATTCAGTACTTC. It translates to CASRDQDIQYF.

The chain combines TRBV12-3 or TRBV12-4 with TRBJ2-5; 8 positions match TRBD2. This CDR3 is built from 14 residues. Unmatched junction bases numbered 10, after V lost 6 bases and J lost 7 bases. CDR3 loop: CASSKPAGVGTQYF. CDR3 DNA: TGTGCCAGCAGCAAACCAGCGGGAGTTGGGACCCAGTACTTC.

In this sample, this clonotype turned up a few times. The gene calls are TRBV15 and TRBJ2-3; the D is unclear. CDR3 length equals 16 residues. V gave up 1 base and J gave up 1 base, with 12 bases separating them. Germline V gene sequence: CDR1 LNHNV, CDR2 YYDKDF (reference sequence). The CDR3 sequence is CATSRGKDVGTDTQYF. The CDR3 nucleotides read TGTGCCACCAGCAGAGGGAAGGACGTAGGCACAGATACGCAGTATTTT.

CDR3 sequence: CASSQIRQRYGYTF. CDR3 in DNA: TGTGCCAGCAGTCAGATTCGACAACGCTATGGCTACACCTTC. The V gene is TRBV6-1, the J gene TRBJ1-2; no clear D gene. Between the trimmed V and J ends, which lost 5 bases and 4 bases, there was a span of 14 bases. CDR1 is MNHNS, CDR2 SASEGT, per germline. The CDR3 has 14 amino acids.

The gene calls are TRBV29-1 and TRBJ2-7, with D perhaps TRBD1 (5 bases). Trimming removed 6 bases at V and 0 bases at J, with 18 bases between. The germline gives CDR1 SQVTM, CDR2 ANQGSEA. CDR3 length: 15 residues. For the CDR3, the DNA is TGCAGCGTCCGGCTATGGGGCCGCAGCTCCTACGAGCAGTACTTC. This sequence encodes CSVRLWGRSSYEQYF.

Ten or more counts support this clonotype. The rearrangement uses TRBV12-3 or TRBV12-4 and TRBJ1-2; the D is unclear. The CDR3 sequence is 12 residues long. V was clipped by 4 bases and J by 3 bases, with 6 bases between them. The CDR3, as DNA: TGTGCCAGCAGTTACGGAGACTATGGCTACACCTTC. Translation: CASSYGDYGYTF.

This rearrangement joins TRBV30 to TRBJ2-7, with TRBD2 matching over 7 bases. Germline values: CDR1 GTSNPN, CDR2 SVGIG (reference sequence). The CDR3 has 11 residues. Trimming removed 4 bases from V and 3 bases from J; junction bases left unmatched: 0. This chain's CDR3 is CAWTSGYEQYF. For the CDR3, the DNA is TGTGCCTGGACTAGCGGCTACGAGCAGTACTTC.

This clonotype was counted a few times. This rearrangement joins TRBV5-1 to TRBJ2-3, with 13 positions matching TRBD2. Germline V lookup: CDR1 SGHRS, CDR2 YFSETQ. The trim removed 0 bases at V and 9 bases at J, leaving 1 base unmatched. The CDR3 is 14 amino acids. The CDR3 here is CASSLELAGGTQYF. CDR3 DNA: TGCGCCAGCAGCTTGGAACTAGCGGGAGGGACGCAGTATTTT.

V and J are TRBV14 and TRBJ2-6, with unresolved D. The length of the CDR3 is 15 residues. CDR1 and CDR2 from the germline V gene are SGHDN and FVKESK. V was clipped by 3 bases and J by 1 base, with 7 bases between them. The CDR3 coding sequence is TGTGCCAGCAGCCACTGGCGGTCTGGGGCCAACGTCCTGACTTTC. This codes for CASSHWRSGANVLTF. Full variable domain (missing parts from reference TRBV14 and TRBJ2-6): EAGVTQFPSHSVIEKGQTVTLRCDPISGHDNLYWYRRVMGKEIKFLLHFVKESKQDESGMPNNRFLAERTGGTYSTLKVQPAELEDSGVYFCASSHWRSGANVLTFGAGSRLTVL.

This clonotype has only a few counts. The V call is TRBV7-9, the J call TRBJ1-1; D call uncertain. Germline V CDR1 and CDR2: SEHNR, FQNEAQ (reference sequence). Trimming cost V 6 bases and J 1 base, with 9 bases left between them. The CDR3 totals 13 residues. CDR3 region: CASRWAQNTEAFF. The CDR3 nucleotides are TGTGCCAGCAGATGGGCCCAGAACACTGAAGCTTTCTTT.

The chain joins TRBV15 to TRBJ1-2; 7 bases align to TRBD1. Germline V gives CDR1 LNHNV, CDR2 YYDKDF (reference sequence). CDR3 length equals 14 residues. With 5 bases clipped from V and 2 bases from J, the junction kept 5 bases outside the gene matches. CDR3 coding DNA: TGTGCCACCAGCCGACAGGGCGGGAACTATGGCTACACCTTC. Its protein product is CATSRQGGNYGYTF.

Remarks on this clonotype: It is unclear where the CDR3 begins or ends on the DNA, so no DNA is shown, and the CDR3 is as TCRdb lists it. This chain connects TRBV5-5 to TRBJ1-1; the table assigns TRBD1, which was not confirmed against the DNA. The germline V gene encodes CDR1 SGHKS and CDR2 YYEKEE (reference sequence). The CDR3 length is 14 residues, termini included. This CDR3 is CASSFGIGNTEVFF.

This clonotype was picked up a small number of times. The chain uses TRBV20-1 and TRBJ2-7, with TRBD2 matching 11 bases. Germline lookup yields CDR1 DFQATT and CDR2 SNEGSKA (reference sequence). This CDR3 contains 15 residues. Germline trimming cut 3 bases from V and 0 bases from J; bases unmatched to any gene: 4. DNA for the CDR3: TGCAGTGCTAGCGGGACTAGCGGTCGCTCCTACGAGCAGTACTTC. This translates into CSASGTSGRSYEQYF.

This clonotype was found many times. The V gene is TRBV12-3 or TRBV12-4, the J gene TRBJ1-1; D perhaps matches TRBD1 (5 bases). The V end was cut by 2 bases, the J end by 4 bases, with 11 bases between. The CDR3 has 14 amino acids. The CDR3 region is CASSLPGRTTEAFF. The CDR3 nucleotides read TGTGCCAGCAGTTTACCGGGACGGACCACTGAAGCTTTCTTT.

This clonotype was detected only a few times. The chain couples TRBV25-1 to TRBJ2-7; tentatively, D is TRBD1 (6 bases). Deletions cut 1 base from V and 2 bases from J, with 9 bases between. Germline CDR1 and CDR2: MGHDK and SYGVNS. The CDR3 runs to 14 residues. The CDR3 DNA is TGTGCCAGCAGTGAATGGGGACAAACCTACGAGCAGTACTTC. Translating gives CASSEWGQTYEQYF.

This clonotype was detected ten times or more. This rearrangement joins TRBV29-1 to TRBJ1-5; 7 nucleotides align to TRBD1. The V gene end was trimmed by 7 bases and the J gene end by 5 bases; junction bases not matched to a gene: 8. The CDR3 consists of 13 residues. Germline CDR1 SQVTM, CDR2 ANQGSEA. CDR3 protein: CSARQGRDQPQHF. The CDR3 DNA reads TGCAGCGCGAGACAGGGTCGGGATCAGCCCCAGCATTTT.

The gene calls are TRBV7-2 and TRBJ1-2; no firm D call. The CDR3 spans 16 residues. Per the germline V gene, CDR1 is SGHTA and CDR2 is FQGNSA. The V and J ends lost 0 bases and 0 bases respectively, with 11 bases between them. The CDR3 DNA sequence: TGTGCCAGCAGCTTAGCGCTGTGGTCCACTAACTATGGCTACACCTTC. Translation gives CASSLALWSTNYGYTF. The full variable domain, rest sourced from reference TRBV7-2 and TRBJ1-2, is GAGVSQSPSNKVTEKGKDVELRCDPISGHTALYWYRQSLGQGLEFLIYFQGNSAPDKSGLPSDRFSAERTGGSVSTLTIQRTQQEDSAVYLCASSLALWSTNYGYTFGSGTRLTVV.

This clonotype has only a few counts. The rearrangement joins TRBV10-3 to TRBJ1-2; D is ambiguous. CDR1 ENHRY and CDR2 SYGVKD come from the germline V gene. V lost 4 bases and J 6 bases, leaving 12 bases between the germline ends. This CDR3 spans 13 amino acids. CDR3 sequence: CAISGSAGDGYTF. CDR3 sequence (DNA): TGTGCCATCAGTGGTTCGGCAGGCGATGGCTACACCTTC.

This clonotype was observed a few times. CDR3 protein: CASSQDQDTEAFF. In DNA, the CDR3 is TGCGCCAGCAGCCAAGATCAGGACACTGAAGCTTTCTTT. The chain joins TRBV4-3 to TRBJ1-1; D not resolved. The CDR3 loop spans 13 amino acids. CDR1 LGHNA and CDR2 YSLEER come from the germline V gene. V was clipped by 0 bases and J by 3 bases, with 5 bases between them.

This clonotype was detected many times. V is TRBV5-4 and J is TRBJ2-1; the D gene is possibly TRBD1 (5 bases). CDR3 size: 14 residues. Germline V CDR1 and CDR2: SGHNT, YYREEE (reference sequence). Trimming removed 5 bases at V and 1 base at J, with 10 bases between. The CDR3 region has the DNA TGTGCCAGCAGTGGGGCCAGTTCCTACAATGAGCAGTTCTTC. It codes for CASSGASSYNEQFF.

J is TRBJ2-7 and V is TRBV5-1, with TRBD1 matching over 7 bases. V shed 0 bases, J shed 9 bases, and the junction held 6 bases outside the gene matches. CDR1 and CDR2 from the germline V gene are SGHRS and YFSETQ. CDR3 length equals 13 residues. CDR3 sequence: CASSLERQGVQYF. The CDR3 nucleotides are TGCGCCAGCAGCTTGGAGAGACAGGGCGTGCAGTACTTC.

The genes are TRBV7-9 and TRBJ2-3; D remains ambiguous. The V gene lost 2 bases and the J gene lost 6 bases, with 15 bases spanning the gap. Germline V CDR1 and CDR2: SEHNR, FQNEAQ (reference sequence). The CDR3 contains 15 residues. CDR3 DNA: TGTGCCAGCAGCTTACAGTCAGGTATTGGGGATACGCAGTATTTT. Translated: CASSLQSGIGDTQYF.

The chain combines TRBV6-5 with TRBJ1-1, with TRBD1 as a possible D gene (5 bases). Between the trimmed V and J ends, which lost 2 bases and 5 bases, there was a span of 12 bases. Germline loops: CDR1 MNHEY, CDR2 SVGAGI. The CDR3 extends over 14 amino acids. CDR3 DNA sequence: TGTGCCAGCAGTTACGCAGGGCTCAAGACTGAAGCTTTCTTT. It yields the protein CASSYAGLKTEAFF.